This T cell receptor beta chain came from a study of beta chain features in type 1 diabetes. Sorting based on CD45RO/CCR7/CD25/CD127/CD95/CD27 separated CD4+ naive, central memory, regulatory and stem cell-like memory cells. Populations obtained by sorting all exceeded 95% purity. Expressed TCRB transcripts were sequenced because the isolated RNA had all been reverse transcribed beforehand. Profiling relied on immunoSEQ multiplex PCR, and the TCRdb table lists in-frame clones only, not all of them. The sample lists roughly 250,000 clones; over 65% were seen once. Losses at the gene ends were 0 bases for V and 7 bases for J; bases not matched to a gene: 3. This CDR3 is 14 amino acids long. CDR1 is LGHNA and CDR2 is YSLEER in the germline V gene.

This chain links TRBV4-3 with TRBJ2-1; TRBD2 matches at 7 bases. The sample consisted of naive CD4+ T cells from blood. The sequence was collected from a man aged 25 to 40 in good health. CDR3 residues: CASSQEWRENEQFF. As DNA, the CDR3 is TGCGCCAGCAGCCAAGAATGGCGGGAGAATGAGCAGTTCTTC.